These 20 T cell receptor beta chains came from one sample sequenced in a study of control samples from healthy donors and cancer patients. Here immunoSEQ multiplex PCR was the method, and the copy in TCRdb shows in-frame clones only, minus some. The data show about 140,000 clones, with under 90% seen just once and over 4.5% held by the top ten. Sequenced input: blood. These receptors were taken from a man aged 25-40 years in good health.

The rearrangement links TRBV5-1 to TRBJ2-5, with 8 bases aligning to TRBD1. Germline values: CDR1 SGHRS, CDR2 YFSETQ. V lost 4 bases, J lost 5 bases, and 4 bases stayed unmatched. The CDR3 extends over 13 amino acids. The CDR3 DNA is TGCGCCAGCAGCCTCCGGACAGGGGAGACCCAGTACTTC. Translated: CASSLRTGETQYF. The full variable domain, with the rest looked up from reference TRBV5-1 and TRBJ2-5, is KAGVTQTPRYLIKTRGQQVTLSCSPISGHRSVSWYQQTPGQGLQFLFEYFSETQRNKGNFPGRFSGRQFSNSRSEMNVSTLELGDSALYLCASSLRTGETQYFGPGTRLLVL.

This clone was seen just once. CDR3 protein: CASSSDGNTEAFF. Written as DNA, the CDR3 is TGCGCCAGCAGCTCTGACGGAAACACTGAAGCTTTCTTT. The chain couples TRBV5-1 to TRBJ1-1; unclear D gene. CDR1 and CDR2 from the germline V gene are SGHRS and YFSETQ. The CDR3 is 13 residues long. Trimming shortened V by 3 bases and J by 2 bases, and 8 bases separated the two germline ends.

The V gene is TRBV5-1, the J gene TRBJ2-2, with 7 positions matching TRBD1. The CDR3 spans 16 residues. CDR1 and CDR2 from the germline V gene are SGHRS and YFSETQ. J lost 0 bases, V lost 0 bases, and 2 bases had no gene match. As DNA, the CDR3 is TGCGCCAGCAGCTTGGGTGGGACAGCGAACACCGGGGAGCTGTTTTTT. This encodes CASSLGGTANTGELFF.

The V and J genes are TRBV3-1 (or the pseudogene TRBV3-2) and TRBJ2-7; TRBD1 or TRBD2 may be the D gene (5 bases each). Trimming took 0 bases from V and 3 from J, leaving 12 bases between them. The CDR3 has 15 residues. Germline CDR1 reads LGHDT; CDR2 reads YNNKEL (reference sequence). Written as DNA, the CDR3 is TGTGCCAGCAGCCAAGATGGGGGAGATAGCTACGAGCAGTACTTC. Translating it yields CASSQDGGDSYEQYF.

The V call is TRBV5-1, the J call TRBJ2-1, with 11 bases lining up with TRBD2. V lost 7 bases, J lost 9 bases, and 9 bases stayed unmatched. Looked up from germline, CDR1 is SGHRS and CDR2 is YFSETQ. The CDR3 sequence is 14 residues long. The CDR3: CASGSSGGFGEQFF. The CDR3 DNA is TGCGCCAGCGGATCTAGCGGGGGGTTCGGTGAGCAGTTCTTC.

The J gene is TRBJ2-6, the V gene TRBV25-1; D is perhaps TRBD1 (6 bases). CDR1 MGHDK and CDR2 SYGVNS come from the germline V gene. V gave up 4 bases and J gave up 0 bases, with 16 bases separating them. This CDR3 has 18 residues. The CDR3 sequence is CASSAPPGDHSGANVLTF. CDR3 nucleotides: TGTGCCAGCAGTGCTCCCCCAGGGGACCACTCTGGGGCCAACGTCCTGACTTTC.

The genes are TRBV7-2 and TRBJ2-7; possible D gene TRBD1, 6 bases. Germline V CDR1 and CDR2: SGHTA, FQGNSA. V lost 5 bases, J lost 6 bases, and 17 bases lay in between. The CDR3 extends over 14 amino acids. Written as DNA, the CDR3 is TGTGCCAGCAGCCCCGGGACATTGCCTTCCGAGCAGTACTTC. This sequence encodes CASSPGTLPSEQYF. Drawing the rest from reference TRBV7-2 and TRBJ2-7, the complete variable domain is GAGVSQSPSNKVTEKGKDVELRCDPISGHTALYWYRQSLGQGLEFLIYFQGNSAPDKSGLPSDRFSAERTGGSVSTLTIQRTQQEDSAVYLCASSPGTLPSEQYFGPGTRLTVT.

This clone has just one count. This chain joins TRBV10-2 and TRBJ2-3; no reliable D call. Germline-derived CDR1 and CDR2 are WSHSY and SAAADI. CDR3 length: 13 amino acids. Trimming left V 4 bases short and J 3 bases short, with 8 bases between. This CDR3 is CASSVMRTDTQYF. In DNA form, the CDR3 reads TGCGCCAGCAGTGTGATGCGGACAGATACGCAGTATTTT.

The CDR3, as DNA: TGTGCCACCAGTGATTCGACAGGGACTGGAAACACCATATATTTT. This codes for CATSDSTGTGNTIYF. V is TRBV24-1 and J is TRBJ1-3, with 7 nucleotides matching TRBD1. The CDR3 is made up of 15 amino acids. Germline V gene data show CDR1 as KGHDR and CDR2 as SFDVKD. The V and J ends lost 2 bases and 2 bases, in that order; junction bases with no gene match: 2.

V gene TRBV4-3 combines with J gene TRBJ2-5; D unresolved. The CDR3 covers 16 residues. CDR1 is LGHNA and CDR2 is YSLEER in the germline V gene. Trimming removed 0 bases at V and 0 bases at J, with 11 bases between. In DNA, the CDR3 is TGCGCCAGCAGCCAAGAGGCGGCCAGGTACCAAGAGACCCAGTACTTC. This encodes CASSQEAARYQETQYF.

The gene calls are TRBV6-2 or TRBV6-3 and TRBJ2-7, with a tentative D call TRBD1 (6 bases). The CDR3 spans 14 residues. Germline lookup yields CDR1 MNHEY and CDR2 SVGEGT. The germline V and J ends were trimmed by 5 bases and 2 bases, with 13 bases remaining between them. CDR3 in amino acids: CASSDSDRAYEQYF. CDR3 sequence (DNA): TGTGCCAGCAGTGATTCGGACAGAGCCTACGAGCAGTACTTC.

The chain uses TRBV9 and TRBJ2-3; 7 nucleotides match TRBD1. The CDR3 runs to 16 residues. The V gene's germline CDR1 is SGDLS and CDR2 YYNGEE. The J segment lost 1 base and the V segment lost 3 bases, leaving 8 bases of the junction unmatched. The CDR3 DNA is TGTGCCAGCAGCGGAGAAGGGGGCTTCGGCACAGATACGCAGTATTTT. Protein sequence: CASSGEGGFGTDTQYF.

The chain joins TRBV2 to TRBJ2-7; tentative D call: TRBD1 (5 bases). Germline CDR1 reads SNHLY; CDR2 reads FYNNEI. Trimming removed 6 bases from V and 3 bases from J, with 27 bases in between. This CDR3 comprises 18 residues. The CDR3 here is CASSKRKWGGQGRYEQYF. The CDR3 DNA reads as TGTGCCAGCAGCAAAAGGAAGTGGGGCGGCCAGGGCCGCTACGAGCAGTACTTC.

The chain has TRBV4-2 and TRBJ1-2, with D perhaps matching TRBD1 (5 bases). The CDR3 loop spans 14 amino acids. Trimming pared 1 base from V and 8 bases from J, leaving 14 bases between. Germline V CDR1 and CDR2: LGHNA, YNFKEQ. CDR3 in DNA: TGTGCCAGCAGCCAAGTCGACAGAGGCGTGGGCTACACCTTC. Translation gives CASSQVDRGVGYTF.

This chain uses TRBV9 with TRBJ1-4; D remains unclear. Germline values: CDR1 SGDLS, CDR2 YYNGEE. The CDR3 loop spans 16 amino acids. Trimming removed 4 bases from V and 6 bases from J, with 19 bases in between. This chain's CDR3 is CASSTNPTGGDEKLFF. CDR3 sequence (DNA): TGTGCCAGCAGCACCAATCCCACCGGCGGGGATGAAAAACTGTTTTTT.

The chain carries TRBV5-1 and TRBJ2-2; TRBD1 matches 7 bases. This CDR3 has 18 amino acids. V was pared by 3 bases and J by 2 bases, with 13 bases of the junction left unmatched. The germline V gene has CDR1 SGHRS and CDR2 YFSETQ. The CDR3 region is CASSSDSLGQLNTGELFF. CDR3 coding DNA: TGCGCCAGCAGCTCGGATTCACTGGGACAGCTTAACACCGGGGAGCTGTTTTTT.

The chain joins TRBV7-9 to TRBJ2-7, with D hard to call. V lost 9 bases, J lost 2 bases, and 14 bases lay in between. CDR1 and CDR2 from the germline V gene are SEHNR and FQNEAQ (reference sequence). The CDR3 is 13 amino acids. The CDR3 DNA follows: TGTGCCAGTGGAAGTTCCGGAGCCTACGAGCAGTACTTC. This translates into CASGSSGAYEQYF.

The chain is built from TRBV7-9 and TRBJ2-6; D is perhaps TRBD2 (6 bases). The V and J ends lost 5 bases and 2 bases respectively, with 10 bases between them. Germline V gives CDR1 SEHNR, CDR2 FQNEAQ (reference sequence). The CDR3 is made up of 15 amino acids. The CDR3 spells CASSQGGAGANVLTF. CDR3 nucleotides: TGTGCCAGCAGCCAGGGAGGTGCTGGGGCCAACGTCCTGACTTTC.

In this sample, this clone turned up a few times. The chain recombines TRBV29-1 with TRBJ2-1; 7 nucleotides match TRBD2. CDR1 SQVTM and CDR2 ANQGSEA come from the germline V gene. This CDR3 is built from 12 residues. V gave up 4 bases and J gave up 10 bases; unmatched junction bases: 7. The CDR3 DNA follows: TGCAGCGTTGGGGGCGGGGGACGGGAGCAGTTCTTC. Amino acid sequence: CSVGGGGREQFF.

The chain combines TRBV5-1 with TRBJ1-5; 7 positions match TRBD1. Germline V gene sequence: CDR1 SGHRS, CDR2 YFSETQ. The CDR3 has 14 residues. With 1 base clipped from V and 2 bases from J, the junction kept 0 bases outside the gene matches. The CDR3: CASSLTGGNQPQHF. The CDR3 nucleotides read TGCGCCAGCAGCTTGACAGGGGGCAATCAGCCCCAGCATTTT.